Listed below are T cell receptor beta chains from one sample, sequenced in a study of neurological immune-mediated disorders. TCRdb recomputed calls from the 5' RACE reads with MiXCR, one row per CDR3 protein. The sample has fewer than 85,000 distinct CDR3 sequences; approximately 17% are singletons. The sample taken for sequencing was PBMCs. These receptors all stem from a woman aged 40 to 49 in good health. Each CDR3 is given with its conserved first and last residue. The order of the fields is J gene, V gene, D gene, clone size, CDR3 DNA, CDR3 protein. A D gene is named only where the DNA matches it firmly. Some rows mark clone size as missing; the rest say once, few, many or name a class of expanded clone.

J: TRBJ1-2; V: TRBV7-2; D: NA; size: NA; DNA: TGTGCCAGCAGCTCGGGTTTTGTGGGGGGCAATTGCTACACCTTC; CDR3: CASSSGFVGGNCYTF
J: TRBJ2-4; V: TRBV15; D: TRBD1; size: once; DNA: TGTCCCACCAGCGGAGAAGACAGGGGAATAGGAAACATTCAGTACTTC; CDR3: CPTSGEDRGIGNIQYF
J: TRBJ1-5; V: TRBV7-2; D: TRBD1; size: many; DNA: TGTGCCAGCAGCTTAGAGGGCAGGGGGCTTCAGCCCCAGCATTTT; CDR3: CASSLEGRGLQPQHF
J: TRBJ2-5; V: TRBV27; D: NA; size: many; DNA: TGTGCCAGCAGTTTATCGGGAGAGACCCAGTACTTC; CDR3: CASSLSGETQYF
J: TRBJ1-2; V: TRBV7-2; D: NA; size: NA; DNA: TGTGCCAGCAGCTCTCAACAGGGCTTCTATGGCTACACCTTC; CDR3: CASSSQQGFYGYTF
J: TRBJ1-1; V: TRBV5-1; D: NA; size: NA; DNA: TGCGCCAGCAGCTTGTCCTGGAAAGGGATTAACACTGAAGCTTTCTTT; CDR3: CASSLSWKGINTEAFF
J: TRBJ2-5; V: TRBV4-3; D: NA; size: many; DNA: TGCGCCAGCAGCCAAGAGGGACGGGCCCAAGAGACCCAGTACTTC; CDR3: CASSQEGRAQETQYF
J: TRBJ2-5; V: TRBV12-3/TRBV12-4; D: TRBD1; size: many; DNA: TGTGCCAGCAGTGTACCAGGGGGAAAGCAAGAGACCCAGTACTTC; CDR3: CASSVPGGKQETQYF
J: TRBJ2-3; V: TRBV7-3; D: TRBD1; size: many; DNA: TGTGCCAGCAGCTTCGGGACAGGGAACCCAGATACGCAGTATTTT; CDR3: CASSFGTGNPDTQYF
J: TRBJ1-1; V: TRBV11-3; D: NA; size: many; DNA: TGTGCCAGCAGCTTAGACAGCCACACTGAAGCTTTCTTT; CDR3: CASSLDSHTEAFF
J: TRBJ2-1; V: TRBV15; D: NA; size: many; DNA: TGTGCCACCAGCCTCTCGAGGGCCGGCTACAATGAGCAGTTCTTC; CDR3: CATSLSRAGYNEQFF
J: TRBJ2-1; V: TRBV9; D: TRBD2; size: many; DNA: TGTGCCAGCAGCTTCAGTCCTAGCGGGGGGGACAATGAGCAGTTCTTC; CDR3: CASSFSPSGGDNEQFF
J: TRBJ2-5; V: TRBV9; D: NA; size: many; DNA: TGTGCCAGCAGCGTAGGCCAGCGGGAAGAGACCCAGTACTTC; CDR3: CASSVGQREETQYF
J: TRBJ1-4; V: TRBV24-1; D: NA; size: many; DNA: TGTGCCACCCGGGTGCGGTTTGCAACTAATGAAAAACTGTTTTTT; CDR3: CATRVRFATNEKLFF
J: TRBJ2-1; V: TRBV3-1; D: TRBD2; size: many; DNA: TGTGCCAGCAGCCAAGTTTTACTAGCGGGGGGATACTACAATGAGCAGTTCTTC; CDR3: CASSQVLLAGGYYNEQFF
J: TRBJ1-5; V: TRBV20-1; D: NA; size: many; DNA: TGCAGTGCTAGTTCCACAGGGTCAACCAATCAGCCCCAGCATTTT; CDR3: CSASSTGSTNQPQHF
J: TRBJ2-7; V: TRBV3-1; D: NA; size: many; DNA: TGTGCCAGCAGCCCCACCAGGGCCTACGAGCAGTACTTC; CDR3: CASSPTRAYEQYF
J: TRBJ2-3; V: TRBV10-3; D: TRBD2; size: many; DNA: TGTGCCATCTTAGCTAGCGGGGGGGCAAATACGCAGTATTTT; CDR3: CAILASGGANTQYF
J: TRBJ1-2; V: TRBV7-2; D: NA; size: many; DNA: TGTGCCAGCAGCCCCTTAAACTATGGCTACACCTTC; CDR3: CASSPLNYGYTF
J: TRBJ2-6; V: TRBV5-1; D: NA; size: many; DNA: TGCGCCAGCAGCCCCGATCCCCAGGGCCCTGGGGCCAACGTCCTGACTTTC; CDR3: CASSPDPQGPGANVLTF
J: TRBJ1-3; V: TRBV4-3; D: TRBD1; size: NA; DNA: TGCGCCAGCAGCCTGACGACAGGGGCTGGAAACACCATATATTTT; CDR3: CASSLTTGAGNTIYF
J: TRBJ2-1; V: TRBV5-1; D: TRBD1; size: NA; DNA: TGCGCCAGCAGCCCGACAGGGTCTCCGGGGGAGCAGTTCTTC; CDR3: CASSPTGSPGEQFF
J: TRBJ2-3; V: TRBV29-1; D: NA; size: many; DNA: TGCAGCGTTAGGCCCGAGTCGGGGGTAGAAACAGATACGCAGTATTTT; CDR3: CSVRPESGVETDTQYF
J: TRBJ2-5; V: TRBV5-6; D: NA; size: many; DNA: TGTGCCAGCAGCTTAGTTGTCCCCGAAGAGACCCAGTACTTC; CDR3: CASSLVVPEETQYF
J: TRBJ1-1; V: TRBV9; D: NA; size: NA; DNA: TGTGCCAGCAGCCAACGACACGCCACGGAGGCTTTCTTT; CDR3: CASSQRHATEAFF
J: TRBJ2-5; V: TRBV10-3; D: NA; size: many; DNA: TGTGCCATCAGCGCCCGGGAGTTGCCCTTTCAAGAGACCCAGTACTTC; CDR3: CAISARELPFQETQYF
J: TRBJ2-3; V: TRBV4-2; D: NA; size: many; DNA: TGTGCCAGCAGCCAAGAAGGTGGGGGGACCACAGATACGCAGTATTTT; CDR3: CASSQEGGGTTDTQYF
J: TRBJ2-7; V: TRBV7-2; D: TRBD2; size: many; DNA: TGTGCCAGCAGCTCAGGCGGGGGGTTCTACGAGCAGTACTTC; CDR3: CASSSGGGFYEQYF
J: TRBJ1-1; V: TRBV6-5; D: TRBD1; size: few; DNA: TGTGCCAGCAGTGCACAGGGGACTGAAGCTTTCTTT; CDR3: CASSAQGTEAFF
J: TRBJ2-6; V: TRBV6-2/TRBV6-3; D: TRBD2; size: many; DNA: TGTGCCAGCATACCCGGGGGGAGTCTTTCTGGGGCCAACGTCCTGACTTTC; CDR3: CASIPGGSLSGANVLTF
J: TRBJ1-2; V: TRBV7-2; D: TRBD1; size: many; DNA: TGTGCCAGCAGCTTAGAGGGTCCCCGACAGGGAGCTAACTATGGCTACACCTTC; CDR3: CASSLEGPRQGANYGYTF
J: TRBJ2-5; V: TRBV28; D: TRBD1; size: many; DNA: TGTGCCAGCAGTACTCTGGACAGGGGCCAAGAGACCCAGTACTTC; CDR3: CASSTLDRGQETQYF
J: TRBJ2-1; V: TRBV7-2; D: TRBD1; size: NA; DNA: TGTGCCAGCAGCTTAATCGGGACAGGGGTCCACAATGAGCAGTTCTTC; CDR3: CASSLIGTGVHNEQFF
J: TRBJ1-1; V: TRBV21-1; D: NA; size: few; DNA: TGTGCCAGCAGCAAAATCCTCAGGGGACCTGAAGCTTTCTTT; CDR3: CASSKILRGPEAFF
J: TRBJ1-6; V: TRBV5-1; D: TRBD1; size: many; DNA: TGCGCCAGCTCAGGAGGGACAGTTAATTCACCCCTCCACTTT; CDR3: CASSGGTVNSPLHF
J: TRBJ2-2; V: TRBV5-6; D: TRBD1; size: NA; DNA: TGTGCCAGCAACCATCTGATCGGGACAGGGGGCCTCTCCACCGGGGAGCTGTTTTTT; CDR3: CASNHLIGTGGLSTGELFF
J: TRBJ2-1; V: TRBV6-4; D: TRBD2; size: many; DNA: TGTGCCAGCAGTGAGGGTAGCGGGGGGGCCGGGGAGCAGTTCTTC; CDR3: CASSEGSGGAGEQFF
J: TRBJ2-7; V: TRBV4-1; D: NA; size: many; DNA: TGCGCCAGCAGCCAAGCGGGGGGCCGCTACGAGCAGTACTTC; CDR3: CASSQAGGRYEQYF
J: TRBJ2-3; V: TRBV12-3/TRBV12-4; D: NA; size: many; DNA: TGTGCCAGCAGAGATGCTGAGACGAGACTCACCGGCCCTATCCCTAGCACAGATACGCAGTATTTT; CDR3: CASRDAETRLTGPIPSTDTQYF
J: TRBJ2-3; V: TRBV2; D: NA; size: NA; DNA: TGTGCCAGCAGGCGGCCTACTCCAAGCACAGATACGCAGTATTTT; CDR3: CASRRPTPSTDTQYF
J: TRBJ2-3; V: TRBV7-2; D: NA; size: NA; DNA: TGTGCCAGCAGCCCTAAGGGGCATACGCAGTATTTT; CDR3: CASSPKGHTQYF
J: TRBJ2-5; V: TRBV28; D: TRBD2; size: many; DNA: TGTGCCAGCAGTGACCCCGGGCCGGGGGGGGAGACCCAGTACTTC; CDR3: CASSDPGPGGETQYF
J: TRBJ2-7; V: TRBV4-3; D: NA; size: many; DNA: TGCGCCAGCAGCCAAGACAGGGGATCCTACGAGCAGTACTTC; CDR3: CASSQDRGSYEQYF
J: TRBJ1-1; V: TRBV11-2; D: NA; size: many; DNA: TGTGCCAGCAGCTTATGGGGAGACACTGAAGCTTTCTTT; CDR3: CASSLWGDTEAFF
J: TRBJ1-1; V: TRBV25-1; D: NA; size: many; DNA: TGTGCCAGCAGCCGAGGAGACGGGCGTGCCAGCACTGAAGCTTTCTTT; CDR3: CASSRGDGRASTEAFF
J: TRBJ1-2; V: TRBV20-1; D: NA; size: NA; DNA: TGCAGTGCTAGTAAGGGGGGGGGAGTCTATGGCTACACCTTC; CDR3: CSASKGGGVYGYTF